Following are 18 T cell receptor beta chains from one sample sequenced in a study of molecular identifiers for immune sequencing clone quantification. TCRdb ran MiXCR on the PCR reads and lists one entry per CDR3 protein. The table records 300,000 to 400,000 distinct CDR3 sequences, over 20% of them present only once. Sequenced material: naive CD8+ T cells from blood, with Jurkat cell RNA spiked in. Indicated subset: FACS-sorted CD8+CD4-CCR7+CD45RA+ naive T cells. Receptor source: a human donor in good health. Some libraries in this study had Jurkat cell RNA spiked in.

The chain combines TRBV2 with TRBJ2-3; D is perhaps TRBD2 (5 bases). This CDR3 is built from 17 residues. V was trimmed by 5 bases and J by 0 bases, leaving 18 bases between them. Germline lookup yields CDR1 SNHLY and CDR2 FYNNEI. The CDR3 here is CASSPPLGLTSTDTQYF. CDR3 nucleotide sequence: TGTGCCAGCAGTCCCCCGTTAGGACTTACTAGCACAGATACGCAGTATTTT.

The chain carries TRBV6-2 or TRBV6-3 and TRBJ1-4, with TRBD1 matching over 8 bases. The CDR3 extends over 16 amino acids. Trimming at V came to 3 bases and at J to 3 bases, leaving 6 bases not matched to a gene. Germline CDR1 MNHEY, CDR2 SVGEGT. The CDR3 DNA sequence: TGTGCCAGCAGTTATGGGACAGGACAAGCTAATGAAAAACTGTTTTTT. Protein sequence: CASSYGTGQANEKLFF.

This clonotype was found many times. The J gene is TRBJ2-2, the V gene TRBV6-2 or TRBV6-3; TRBD1 aligns across 7 bases. The CDR3 sequence is 15 residues long. The ends lost 6 bases at V and 5 bases at J; junction bases unmatched: 9. Germline values: CDR1 MNHEY, CDR2 SVGEGT. DNA for the CDR3: TGTGCCAGCAGACCCGGGACAGCCGATACCGGGGAGCTGTTTTTT. It codes for CASRPGTADTGELFF.

This clonotype was recorded many times. The chain recombines TRBV6-2 or TRBV6-3 with TRBJ2-3; D unclear. This CDR3 has 15 residues. Between the trimmed V and J ends, which lost 6 bases and 7 bases, there was a span of 20 bases. Germline values: CDR1 MNHEY, CDR2 SVGEGT. CDR3 protein: CASSNRVPTVNTQYF. As DNA, the CDR3 is TGTGCCAGCAGCAACCGGGTCCCAACGGTAAATACGCAGTATTTT.

This clonotype was counted ten times or more. J is TRBJ2-3 and V is TRBV2; no reliable D call. The CDR3 runs to 15 residues. V was clipped by 3 bases and J by 2 bases, with 12 bases between them. Looked up from germline, CDR1 is SNHLY and CDR2 is FYNNEI. CDR3 region: CASSDVGSITDTQYF. Here the CDR3 DNA reads TGTGCCAGCAGTGACGTAGGATCCATCACAGATACGCAGTATTTT.

This clonotype was counted ten times or more. The V call is TRBV10-2, the J call TRBJ1-2, with unresolved D. CDR3 length equals 14 residues. Looked up from germline, CDR1 is WSHSY and CDR2 is SAAADI. Trimming stripped 3 bases from V and 3 bases from J, with 11 bases between. Written as DNA, the CDR3 is TGCGCCAGCAGTGATTGGTTTACCGACTATGGCTACACCTTC. Translation gives CASSDWFTDYGYTF.

Comment on this clonotype: Possible read error: a much larger clone is one base away. The chain carries TRBV27 and TRBJ2-7; D remains unclear. This CDR3 is built from 13 residues. Germline V CDR1 and CDR2: MNHEY, SMNVEV (reference sequence). CDR3 coding DNA: TGTGCCAGCAGTTTTTCCCGGGCCTACGAGCAGTGCTTC. It yields the protein CASSFSRAYEQCF.

There are many counts of this clonotype. The rearrangement joins TRBV11-2 to TRBJ2-3, with 7 nucleotides matching TRBD1. Losses at the gene ends were 3 bases for V and 1 base for J; bases not matched to a gene: 4. CDR3 size: 15 residues. In germline, CDR1 is SGHAT, CDR2 FQNNGV. The CDR3 is CASSLLDRGTDTQYF. CDR3 bases: TGTGCCAGCAGCTTGCTTGACAGGGGCACAGATACGCAGTATTTT.

This clonotype appeared many times. The chain employs TRBV20-1 and TRBJ1-1; D ambiguous. The ends were cut back, 5 bases at V and 7 bases at J, with 8 bases in the middle. In germline, CDR1 is DFQATT, CDR2 SNEGSKA (reference sequence). The length of the CDR3 is 10 residues. CDR3 protein: CSAPDREAFF. Here the CDR3 DNA reads TGCAGTGCTCCGGACCGTGAAGCTTTCTTT.

This clonotype was seen at least ten times. The rearrangement links TRBV12-3 or TRBV12-4 to TRBJ2-5; D gene uncertain. The CDR3 runs 15 residues. V dropped 4 bases and J dropped 2 bases, with 14 bases sitting between them. The CDR3 region has the DNA TGTGCCAGCAGTTACCTTCTGTTTAGGCAAGAGACCCAGTACTTC. As protein: CASSYLLFRQETQYF.

There are many counts of this clonotype. The chain joins TRBV6-5 to TRBJ2-2, with D unresolved. This CDR3 region has 16 residues. V shed 7 bases and J shed 3 bases, with 18 bases lying between them. Per the germline V gene, CDR1 is MNHEY and CDR2 is SVGAGI. CDR3 nucleotide sequence: TGTGCCAGCACTCCCGGCGGCAGCATCGACACCGGGGAGCTGTTTTTT. Translating it yields CASTPGGSIDTGELFF.

This clonotype was found a few times. The chain carries TRBV4-1 and TRBJ2-2, with TRBD2 matching over 11 bases. The germline V gene encodes CDR1 MGHRA and CDR2 YSYEKL. The V segment lost 1 base and the J segment 5 bases; nucleotides outside the gene matches: 9. The CDR3 spans 18 residues. The CDR3 loop is CASSQGLAGGPWTGELFF. The CDR3 DNA reads TGCGCCAGCAGCCAAGGATTAGCGGGAGGGCCTTGGACCGGGGAGCTGTTTTTT.

The rearrangement joins TRBV3-1 to TRBJ1-4; D not resolved. V shed 2 bases and J shed 2 bases, with 15 bases lying between them. The CDR3 consists of 17 residues. Germline V gene lookup returns CDR1 LGHDT and CDR2 YNNKEL (reference sequence). The CDR3 loop reads CASSQRKQLGTNEKLFF. Written as DNA, the CDR3 is TGTGCCAGCAGCCAACGAAAGCAGCTGGGGACTAATGAAAAACTGTTTTTT.

This clonotype was recorded many times. The chain combines TRBV6-5 with TRBJ1-5; tentatively, D is TRBD1 (6 bases). CDR3 size: 13 residues. Germline V CDR1 and CDR2: MNHEY, SVGAGI. V was shortened by 7 bases and J by 10 bases, with 17 bases between the two germline ends. In nucleotides, the CDR3 is TGTGCCAGCATGCCGACAGGTCCGGGTCCCCAGCATTTT. It yields the protein CASMPTGPGPQHF.

This clonotype was recorded at least ten times. The CDR3 DNA is TGTGCCACCAGTGCTTCGGGGAGCAATCAGCCCCAGCATTTT. Translating it yields CATSASGSNQPQHF. This chain joins TRBV24-1 and TRBJ1-5; no definite D call. The CDR3 contains 14 residues. Trimming stripped 5 bases from V and 1 base from J, with 8 bases between. Germline V gene sequence: CDR1 KGHDR, CDR2 SFDVKD.

This clonotype was observed many times. V gene TRBV9 combines with J gene TRBJ1-4; tentative D call: TRBD1 (6 bases). The length of the CDR3 is 15 residues. The germline V and J ends were trimmed by 4 bases and 3 bases, with 13 bases remaining between them. Germline values: CDR1 SGDLS, CDR2 YYNGEE. DNA of the CDR3: TGTGCCAGCAGCCCAACGGGGGGCCCTAATGAAAAACTGTTTTTT. This encodes CASSPTGGPNEKLFF.

This clonotype occurred many times. V usage is TRBV6-5 and J usage is TRBJ1-4; D is unclear. From germline, CDR1 is MNHEY and CDR2 SVGAGI. The CDR3 length is 14 residues. The V end lost 0 bases, the J end lost 10 bases, and 12 bases lay between the germline ends. The chain's CDR3 is CASSYSVVPGKLFF. CDR3 bases: TGTGCCAGCAGTTACTCTGTCGTTCCGGGAAAACTGTTTTTT.

In the case of this clonotype: A much larger clone sits a single nucleotide away, making a read error possible. This chain connects TRBV6-5 to TRBJ2-1; 13 bases are shared with TRBD2. CDR3 length equals 19 residues. Germline lookup yields CDR1 MNHEY and CDR2 SVGAGI. CDR3 nucleotides: TGTGCCAGCAGTTTCTCCGGGACTAGCGGGGCGAGCTCCTACATTGAGCAGTTCTTC. Its protein is CASSFSGTSGASSYIEQFF.